The 18 T cell receptor beta chains below were found in one sample sequenced in a study of shared clonotypes between healthy human individuals. Some clones are missing from TCRdb's copy, which holds only in-frame ones; the method was immunoSEQ multiplex PCR. The sample includes 100,000 or so clones, around 68% of them seen just once. The sample consisted of memory CD8+ T cells sorted from blood. The sample's subset: CD45RO+ cells pooled with CCR7-negative TemRA cells. The receptors were gathered from a woman younger than 45 in good health.

The V call is TRBV9, the J call TRBJ2-3, with 9 bases matching TRBD2. CDR1 is SGDLS, CDR2 YYNGEE, per germline. The CDR3 is 16 amino acids. V shed 3 bases, J shed 4 bases, and the junction held 9 bases outside the gene matches. CDR3 sequence: CASSDWLAGKADTQYF. The CDR3 bases are TGTGCCAGCAGCGATTGGCTAGCGGGAAAGGCAGATACGCAGTATTTT.

The chain is built from TRBV27 and TRBJ2-1, with TRBD2 matching 8 bases. The V gene's germline CDR1 is MNHEY and CDR2 SMNVEV (reference sequence). The CDR3 runs 14 residues. The junction had 6 bases not matched to a gene; V was cut back by 5 bases and J by 6 bases. The CDR3 DNA follows: TGTGCCAGCAGTGCCTCCGGGACTAGCAATGAGCAGTTCTTC. It specifies CASSASGTSNEQFF.

The V and J genes are TRBV2 and TRBJ2-1; D unclear. Germline CDR1 SNHLY, CDR2 FYNNEI. Trimming stripped 6 bases from V and 9 bases from J, with 15 bases between. There are 13 residues in the CDR3. The CDR3 is CASSETPRPEQFF. CDR3 DNA sequence: TGTGCCAGCAGCGAAACACCGAGACCTGAGCAGTTCTTC.

The chain joins TRBV6-5 to TRBJ2-1; TRBD2 matches at 10 bases. The germline V gene encodes CDR1 MNHEY and CDR2 SVGAGI. V shed 4 bases and J 5 bases; nucleotides not matched to a gene: 8. The CDR3 loop spans 16 amino acids. The CDR3 DNA sequence: TGTGCCAGCAGTTCCTCCCTAGCGGGAGTCCACAATGAGCAGTTCTTC. It specifies CASSSSLAGVHNEQFF.

This clone was recorded at least ten times. The CDR3 DNA reads as TGTGCCAGCAGCGCCTCGACAGAGAACACTGAAGCTTTCTTT. The encoded protein is CASSASTENTEAFF. The chain uses TRBV4-2 and TRBJ1-1, with D possibly being TRBD1 (5 bases). V lost 5 bases and J 1 base, leaving 11 bases between the germline ends. CDR1 is LGHNA, CDR2 YNFKEQ, per germline. The CDR3 is 14 amino acids.

The chain combines TRBV13 with TRBJ2-4; D is undetermined. CDR3 size: 15 residues. CDR1 and CDR2 (germline): PRHDT, FYEKMQ (reference sequence). Trimming took off 2 bases at V and 0 bases at J, with 8 bases between the two ends. Here the CDR3 DNA reads TGTGCCAGCAGCTTAAAAGTACTAGCCAAAAACATTCAGTACTTC. This encodes CASSLKVLAKNIQYF.

This clone was counted at least ten times. For the CDR3, the DNA is TGTGCCAGCAGTTACCGGGGACTAGCGGATAACAATGAGCAGTTCTTC. Its protein is CASSYRGLADNNEQFF. The genes are TRBV6-5 and TRBJ2-1, with TRBD2 matching over 11 bases. The V and J ends lost 2 bases and 5 bases, in that order; junction bases with no gene match: 5. The CDR3 consists of 16 residues. Germline assignment: CDR1 MNHEY and CDR2 SVGAGI.

The rearrangement links TRBV19 to TRBJ1-1, with TRBD1 matching 8 bases. Germline assignment: CDR1 LNHDA and CDR2 SQIVND (reference sequence). The V gene end was trimmed by 5 bases and the J gene end by 2 bases; junction bases not matched to a gene: 7. The CDR3 is made up of 15 amino acids. This chain's CDR3 is CASSSSPGGNTEAFF. DNA of the CDR3: TGTGCCAGTAGTTCTTCCCCAGGGGGCAACACTGAAGCTTTCTTT.

This chain uses TRBV25-1 with TRBJ1-5, with 9 bases aligning to TRBD1. Germline CDR1 is MGHDK and CDR2 is SYGVNS. V trimming: 3 bases; J trimming: 1 base; junction bases outside the gene matches: 4. This CDR3 contains 16 residues. The CDR3 here is CASSETGGPSNQPQHF. The CDR3, as DNA: TGTGCCAGCAGTGAGACAGGGGGTCCCAGCAATCAGCCCCAGCATTTT.

Ten or more counts support this clone. CDR3 sequence: CASSFGQNNYEQYF. Written as DNA, the CDR3 is TGTGCCAGCAGCTTCGGACAGAATAACTACGAGCAGTACTTC. V is TRBV7-9 and J is TRBJ2-7, with D possibly being TRBD1 (6 bases). This CDR3 is 14 amino acids long. Trimming shortened V by 3 bases and J by 3 bases, and 12 bases separated the two germline ends. Germline V gene lookup returns CDR1 SEHNR and CDR2 FQNEAQ (reference sequence).

Points on this clone: The likely explanation is a read error, given a far larger clone one base away. The J gene is TRBJ2-7, the V gene TRBV27; 10 positions agree with TRBD1. CDR3 size: 16 residues. Germline CDR1 MNHEY, CDR2 SMNVEV (reference sequence). The CDR3 DNA is TGTGTCAGCATTCCGACAGGGGGCACCTCGTCCTACGAGCAGTACTTC. Translated, it gives CVSIPTGGTSSYEQYF.

The chain carries TRBV6-6 and TRBJ2-6; D perhaps matches TRBD1 (5 bases). CDR3 length: 15 amino acids. The germline V gene encodes CDR1 MNHNY and CDR2 SVGAGI (reference sequence). V gave up 4 bases and J gave up 0 bases, with 7 bases separating them. CDR3 DNA: TGTGCCAGCAGTTCAGGGTCCTCTGGGGCCAACGTCCTGACTTTC. Its protein product is CASSSGSSGANVLTF.

This sequence joins TRBV4-2 and TRBJ2-7, with D maybe TRBD1 (5 bases). Germline CDR1 reads LGHNA; CDR2 reads YNFKEQ. The CDR3 is 16 amino acids. The V end lost 1 base, the J end lost 1 base, and 14 bases lay between the germline ends. The CDR3 DNA reads TGTGCCAGCAGCCAAGGGACACCCGACACGTCCTACGAGCAGTACTTC. Translation: CASSQGTPDTSYEQYF.

J is TRBJ2-1 and V is TRBV28; TRBD2 matches at 14 bases. The CDR3 has 22 residues. V gave up 3 bases and J gave up 1 base; unmatched junction bases: 17. The germline gives CDR1 MDHEN, CDR2 SYDVKM. The CDR3 reads CASSFFPLLGLAGVGSYNEQFF. CDR3 nucleotide sequence: TGTGCCAGCAGTTTTTTTCCGTTATTGGGACTAGCGGGAGTGGGGTCCTACAATGAGCAGTTCTTC.

The gene calls are TRBV7-9 and TRBJ2-4; 8 bases fit TRBD1. Germline CDR1 SEHNR, CDR2 FQNEAQ (reference sequence). The CDR3 consists of 14 residues. V shed 4 bases and J 8 bases; nucleotides not matched to a gene: 7. This chain's CDR3 is CASSSWQGAYIQYF. The CDR3 nucleotides are TGTGCCAGCAGCTCGTGGCAGGGGGCTTACATTCAGTACTTC.

This clone was found once. V gene TRBV5-5 combines with J gene TRBJ1-1; a weak D match, TRBD1 (5 bases). The germline V gene has CDR1 SGHKS and CDR2 YYEKEE (reference sequence). With 2 bases removed from V and 1 base from J, the gap between germline ends came to 6 bases. The CDR3 runs 13 residues. The CDR3 sequence is CASSFGTNTEAFF. The CDR3 DNA reads as TGTGCCAGCAGCTTCGGGACGAACACTGAAGCTTTCTTT.

The rearrangement uses TRBV27 and TRBJ2-1; unclear D gene. The CDR3 sequence is 14 residues long. The germline CDR1 and CDR2 sequences are MNHEY and SMNVEV (reference sequence). The V end was cut by 6 bases, the J end by 6 bases, with 15 bases between. The CDR3 DNA is TGTGCCAGCAGCCGGCTAAAGGGCCCCAATGAGCAGTTCTTC. This translates into CASSRLKGPNEQFF.

This clone came up once. This chain joins TRBV6-6 and TRBJ2-4; D unclear. Germline V gene sequence: CDR1 MNHNY, CDR2 SVGAGI (reference sequence). The CDR3 totals 15 residues. Trimming took off 2 bases at V and 2 bases at J, with 10 bases between the two ends. CDR3 region: CASSYKGSTKNIQYF. In DNA form, the CDR3 reads TGTGCCAGCAGTTACAAAGGGTCAACCAAAAACATTCAGTACTTC.